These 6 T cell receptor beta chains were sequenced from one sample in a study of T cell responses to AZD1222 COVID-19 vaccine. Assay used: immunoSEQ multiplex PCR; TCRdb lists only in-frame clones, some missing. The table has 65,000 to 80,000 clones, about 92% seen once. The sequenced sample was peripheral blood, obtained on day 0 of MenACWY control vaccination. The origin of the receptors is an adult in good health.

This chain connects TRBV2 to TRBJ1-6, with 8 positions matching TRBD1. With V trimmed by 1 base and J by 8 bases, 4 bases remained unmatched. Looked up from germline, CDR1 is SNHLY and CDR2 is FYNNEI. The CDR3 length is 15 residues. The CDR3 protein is CASSEVDRADSPLHF. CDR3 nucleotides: TGTGCCAGCAGTGAAGTGGACAGGGCTGATTCACCCCTCCACTTT.

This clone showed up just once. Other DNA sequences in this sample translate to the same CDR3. CDR3 bases: TGTGCCAGCAGTTTAGAGGGTTACGAGCAGTACTTC. Amino acids: CASSLEGYEQYF. The chain employs TRBV12-3 or TRBV12-4 and TRBJ2-7, with D unresolved. There are 12 residues in the CDR3. Trimming removed 1 base at V and 4 bases at J, with 5 bases between.

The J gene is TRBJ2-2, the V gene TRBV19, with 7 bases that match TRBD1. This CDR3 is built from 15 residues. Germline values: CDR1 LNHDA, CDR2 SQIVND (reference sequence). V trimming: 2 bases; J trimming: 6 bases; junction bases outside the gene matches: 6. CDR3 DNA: TGTGCCAGTAGTATAAGCCAGGGGGTGGCCGGGGAGCTGTTTTTT. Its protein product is CASSISQGVAGELFF.

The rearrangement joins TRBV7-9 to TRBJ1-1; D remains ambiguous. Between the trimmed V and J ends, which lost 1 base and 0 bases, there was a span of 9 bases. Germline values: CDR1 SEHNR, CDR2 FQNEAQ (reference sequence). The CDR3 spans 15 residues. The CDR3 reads CASSLGSGMNTEAFF. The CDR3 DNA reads TGTGCCAGCAGCTTAGGGTCGGGGATGAACACTGAAGCTTTCTTT.

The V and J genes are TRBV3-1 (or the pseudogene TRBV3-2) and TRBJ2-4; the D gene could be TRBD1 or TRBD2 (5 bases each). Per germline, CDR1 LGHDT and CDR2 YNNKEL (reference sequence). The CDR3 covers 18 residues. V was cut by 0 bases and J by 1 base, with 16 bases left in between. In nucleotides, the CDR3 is TGTGCCAGCAGCCAAGAAGGGGAGTCTCAGCTGGCCAAAAACATTCAGTACTTC. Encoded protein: CASSQEGESQLAKNIQYF.

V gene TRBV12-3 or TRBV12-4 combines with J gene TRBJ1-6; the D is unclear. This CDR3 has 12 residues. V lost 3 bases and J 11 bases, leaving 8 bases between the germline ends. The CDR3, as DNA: TGTGCCAGCAGTTTTGAGCGGACACCCCTCCACTTT. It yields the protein CASSFERTPLHF.